This T cell receptor (beta chain) was observed in a study of human T cells and chemical hapten exposure. Across the study: Across samples, TCR yields varied, mostly owing to small differences in pooled library volumes. Study-wide findings and caveats: Those TCRs sitting above 1 in 1000 frequency stayed the same with DPC sensitization.

The table lists this clonotype with many counts. Its antigen remains unidentified. MiXCR was run by TCRdb on the RACE reads, yielding one entry per CDR3 protein. This sample has about 380,000 distinct CDR3 sequences, with approximately 5.1% found just once. Stated time point: pre-sensitization, week 0. Treatment of the sample: therapeutic diphenylcyclopropenone sensitization with weekly scalp DPC. Blood collection took place prior to placing each patch test. The sample consisted of whole blood, taken in connection with sensitization to the hapten diphenylcyclopropenone (DPC). The sequence was obtained from a woman between 50 and 59 years old with alopecia areata. Some clones in this sample may be carry-over from other donors' samples.

The CDR3 reads CASSPRTGPGEQYF. CDR3 sequence (DNA): TGTGCCAGCAGCCCGAGGACAGGGCCGGGCGAGCAGTACTTC. The chain has TRBV12-3 or TRBV12-4 and TRBJ2-7, with TRBD1 matching over 8 bases. The CDR3 has 14 amino acids. The ends lost 6 bases at V and 6 bases at J; junction bases unmatched: 10.